This T cell receptor beta chain emerged from a study of T cell responses to AZD1222 COVID-19 vaccine. Worth noting for this clone: Antigen: not known.

Looked up from germline, CDR1 is MNHNY and CDR2 is SVGAGI (reference sequence). This CDR3 has 15 residues. V was shortened by 5 bases and J by 6 bases, with 19 bases between the two germline ends. Here immunoSEQ multiplex PCR was the method, and the copy in TCRdb shows in-frame clones only, minus some. The top ten clones hold 3.5% to 5.5% of a sample with approximately 150,000 clones, 70% to 90% of them seen once. Whole-study findings and limits: The breadth and depth of Spike-specific TCRs increased once two AZD1222 doses had been given. Epitopes outside B.1.351 and B.1.1.7 mutated regions reportedly drew nearly half of spike TCRs.

This chain links TRBV6-6 with TRBJ1-1; a possible D gene is TRBD1 (6 bases). This receptor was obtained from an adult who received the MenACWY meningococcal vaccine as a control. The material sequenced was peripheral blood, taken 28 days after the second dose of the MenACWY control vaccine. CDR3: CASSLTGTLGAEAFF. Written as DNA, the CDR3 is TGTGCCAGCAGTCTCACAGGGACTCTGGGGGCTGAAGCTTTCTTT.